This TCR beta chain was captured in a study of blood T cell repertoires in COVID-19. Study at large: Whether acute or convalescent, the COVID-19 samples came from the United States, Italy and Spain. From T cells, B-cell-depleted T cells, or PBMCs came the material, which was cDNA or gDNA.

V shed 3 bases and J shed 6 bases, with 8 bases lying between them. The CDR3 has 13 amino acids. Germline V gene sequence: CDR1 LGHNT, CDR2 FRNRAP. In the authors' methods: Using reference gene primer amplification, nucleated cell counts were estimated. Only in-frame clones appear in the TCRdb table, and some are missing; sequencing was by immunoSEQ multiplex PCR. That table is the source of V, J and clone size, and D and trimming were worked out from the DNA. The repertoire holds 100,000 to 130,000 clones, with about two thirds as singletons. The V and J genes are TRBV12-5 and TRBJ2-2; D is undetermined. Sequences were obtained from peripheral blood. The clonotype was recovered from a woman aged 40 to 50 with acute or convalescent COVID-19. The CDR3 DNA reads TGTGCTAGTGGTTTAGTAGTAGCCGGGGAGCTGTTTTTT. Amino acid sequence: CASGLVVAGELFF.